Below are 28 T cell receptor beta chains sequenced from a single sample in a study of blood T cell repertoires in COVID-19. Sequencing was performed with immunoSEQ multiplex PCR; in TCRdb, only in-frame clones are kept and a portion is missing. The sample yields about 140,000 clones, around 83% seen once. Sequencing was carried out using peripheral blood. The receptors originated from a human donor in a cohort sampled during active COVID-19.

The V call is TRBV5-1, the J call TRBJ2-1; 12 nucleotides align to TRBD2. The CDR3 length is 16 residues. The ends lost 0 bases at V and 8 bases at J; junction bases unmatched: 6. The germline V gene has CDR1 SGHRS and CDR2 YFSETQ. The CDR3 region has the DNA TGCGCCAGCAGCTTGGGACTAGCGGGAGCCGGCGATGAGCAGTTCTTC. This gives the protein CASSLGLAGAGDEQFF.

The gene calls are TRBV11-2 and TRBJ2-5, with 7 positions matching TRBD1. V was pared by 0 bases and J by 0 bases, with 4 bases of the junction left unmatched. The germline CDR1 and CDR2 sequences are SGHAT and FQNNGV. CDR3 length: 16 residues. CDR3 nucleotides: TGTGCCAGCAGCTTAGATCGGGGACAGTACCAAGAGACCCAGTACTTC. Amino acids: CASSLDRGQYQETQYF.

This chain uses TRBV7-8 with TRBJ2-7; 8 bases fit TRBD1. With 5 bases clipped from V and 2 bases from J, the junction kept 8 bases outside the gene matches. Germline-derived CDR1 and CDR2 are SGHVS and FQNEAQ. This CDR3 contains 15 residues. CDR3 bases: TGTGCCAGCAGCGCCAACCAGGGGGCGGCCTACGAGCAGTACTTC. Amino acids: CASSANQGAAYEQYF.

The V call is TRBV28, the J call TRBJ1-5; perhaps TRBD1 as D (6 bases). This CDR3 contains 15 residues. CDR1 and CDR2 from the germline V gene are MDHEN and SYDVKM. Trimming stripped 1 base from V and 2 bases from J, with 9 bases between. CDR3: CASSLLSGGNQPQHF. The CDR3, as DNA: TGTGCCAGCAGTTTATTATCAGGGGGCAATCAGCCCCAGCATTTT.

The rearrangement joins TRBV19 to TRBJ2-1, with 7 bases that match TRBD1. V was pared by 5 bases and J by 6 bases, with 13 bases of the junction left unmatched. CDR1 LNHDA and CDR2 SQIVND come from the germline V gene (reference sequence). CDR3 length: 16 residues. The CDR3 coding sequence is TGTGCCAGTAGTTTCCGGACAGGTCGGGGCCTCAATGAGCAGTTCTTC. It codes for CASSFRTGRGLNEQFF.

This chain links TRBV7-9 with TRBJ1-2; TRBD1 matches 7 bases. CDR1 and CDR2 (germline): SEHNR, FQNEAQ (reference sequence). This CDR3 comprises 14 residues. The junction had 7 bases not matched to a gene; V was cut back by 5 bases and J by 4 bases. The CDR3 nucleotides read TGTGCCAGCAGCCTCTCCGACAGGGCCTATGGCTACACCTTC. This encodes CASSLSDRAYGYTF. Using reference TRBV7-9 and TRBJ1-2 for the parts outside the CDR3, the full variable domain is DTGVSQNPRHKITKRGQNVTFRCDPISEHNRLYWYRQTLGQGPEFLTYFQNEAQLEKSRLLSDRFSAERPKGSFSTLEIQRTEQGDSAMYLCASSLSDRAYGYTFGSGTRLTVV.

In DNA form, the CDR3 reads TGTGCCAGCAGCCAAGATCTACAGACAGGGGTCTACGAGCAGTACTTC. Protein: CASSQDLQTGVYEQYF. This rearrangement joins TRBV3-1 (or the pseudogene TRBV3-2) to TRBJ2-7; 8 bases line up with TRBD1. V gave up 0 bases and J gave up 3 bases; unmatched junction bases: 7. The germline V gene has CDR1 LGHDT and CDR2 YNNKEL (reference sequence). This CDR3 has 16 residues.

The rearrangement uses TRBV28 and TRBJ1-3, with 7 bases aligning to TRBD1. This CDR3 has 15 amino acids. Germline-derived CDR1 and CDR2 are MDHEN and SYDVKM. V was clipped by 9 bases and J by 2 bases; unmatched bases: 10. The CDR3, as DNA: TGTGCCAGTCAGAGGACAGGCCGGACTGGAAACACCATATATTTT. Amino acids: CASQRTGRTGNTIYF.

This clone is a singleton in its sample. V and J are TRBV18 and TRBJ1-1; 7 bases are a match to TRBD1. Germline loops: CDR1 KGHSH, CDR2 LQKENI. This CDR3 has 15 amino acids. Trimming removed 4 bases from V and 2 bases from J; junction bases left unmatched: 7. The CDR3, as DNA: TGTGCCAGCTCACAGGGACAGCGCTTAAACACTGAAGCTTTCTTT. Amino acid sequence: CASSQGQRLNTEAFF.

The chain carries TRBV4-3 and TRBJ2-1; 7 nucleotides match TRBD1. CDR3 length: 15 residues. With V trimmed by 3 bases and J by 9 bases, 11 bases remained unmatched. Germline CDR1 and CDR2: LGHNA and YSLEER. CDR3 loop: CASSHAGTAGTEQFF. The CDR3 nucleotides read TGCGCCAGCAGCCACGCCGGGACAGCCGGCACTGAGCAGTTCTTC.

The chain joins TRBV19 to TRBJ2-2; D may be TRBD2 (5 bases). CDR1 is LNHDA, CDR2 SQIVND, per germline (reference sequence). The CDR3 consists of 16 residues. Between the trimmed V and J ends, which lost 3 bases and 2 bases, there was a span of 13 bases. The CDR3 bases are TGTGCCAGTAGTATTGACTACGCACTCAACACCGGGGAGCTGTTTTTT. The encoded protein is CASSIDYALNTGELFF.

V usage is TRBV29-1 and J usage is TRBJ2-3, with 9 nucleotides matching TRBD2. V shed 6 bases and J 0 bases; nucleotides not matched to a gene: 4. There are 14 residues in the CDR3. CDR1 is SQVTM, CDR2 ANQGSEA, per germline. In DNA form, the CDR3 reads TGCAGCGTGACTAGCGGAATTAGCACAGATACGCAGTATTTT. This encodes CSVTSGISTDTQYF.

This clone was counted many times. The chain carries TRBV30 and TRBJ2-2; D possibly corresponds to TRBD2 (6 bases). Trimming left V 3 bases short and J 6 bases short, with 8 bases between. This CDR3 spans 12 amino acids. CDR1 is GTSNPN, CDR2 SVGIG, per germline (reference sequence). DNA of the CDR3: TGTGCCTGGAGCCGCGGGGCCGGGGAGCTGTTTTTT. Protein: CAWSRGAGELFF. The whole variable domain, remainder taken from reference TRBV30 and TRBJ2-2, is SQTIHQWPATLVQPVGSPLSLECTVEGTSNPNLYWYRQAAGRGLQLLFYSVGIGQISSEVPQNLSASRPQDRQFILSSKKLLLSDSGFYLCAWSRGAGELFFGEGSRLTVL.

This clone was counted only a few times. The CDR3 coding sequence is TGTGCCAGCAGCTTGGTGCGGGGGAGGAACACTGAAGCTTTCTTT. It yields the protein CASSLVRGRNTEAFF. The genes are TRBV5-6 and TRBJ1-1; D is possibly TRBD1 (5 bases). There are 15 residues in the CDR3. Deletions cut 0 bases from V and 1 base from J, with 10 bases between. The germline gives CDR1 SGHDT, CDR2 YYEEEE.

The CDR3 sequence: CASSIGQGRWGEQYF. The CDR3 DNA follows: TGTGCCAGTAGTATCGGACAGGGGAGGTGGGGCGAGCAGTACTTC. The rearrangement uses TRBV19 and TRBJ2-7; 9 nucleotides match TRBD1. Germline assignment: CDR1 LNHDA and CDR2 SQIVND (reference sequence). Germline trimming cut 3 bases from V and 6 bases from J; bases unmatched to any gene: 9. CDR3 length: 15 residues.

V gene TRBV5-1 combines with J gene TRBJ2-7; TRBD1 matches 9 bases. V lost 9 bases and J lost 6; bases outside the gene matches: 16. CDR1 and CDR2 (germline): SGHRS, YFSETQ. CDR3 length: 15 residues. The CDR3 bases are TGCGCCACCCGGCTCGGGACAGGGAATATTGGCGAGCAGTACTTC. It translates to CATRLGTGNIGEQYF.

The DNA for the CDR3 is TGTGCCAGCAGCTTCAGGGAGGGGCCCTACGAGCAGTACTTC. This sequence encodes CASSFREGPYEQYF. The chain combines TRBV7-2 with TRBJ2-7, with 7 bases that match TRBD2. CDR1 and CDR2 from the germline V gene are SGHTA and FQGNSA. V gave up 3 bases and J gave up 2 bases; unmatched junction bases: 4. This CDR3 is 14 amino acids long.

The chain carries TRBV3-1 (or the pseudogene TRBV3-2) and TRBJ2-7; TRBD2 matches 9 bases. V was pared by 4 bases and J by 5 bases, with 6 bases of the junction left unmatched. Germline CDR1 LGHDT, CDR2 YNNKEL (reference sequence). The CDR3 is made up of 14 amino acids. The CDR3 spells CASSLASGDHEQYF. CDR3 coding DNA: TGTGCCAGCAGCCTGGCTAGCGGGGACCACGAGCAGTACTTC.

The chain has TRBV19 and TRBJ2-7; 9 nucleotides align to TRBD1. The junction had 7 bases not matched to a gene; V was cut back by 1 base and J by 6 bases. The CDR3 contains 15 residues. Germline loops: CDR1 LNHDA, CDR2 SQIVND (reference sequence). For the CDR3, the DNA is TGTGCCAGTAGTATAGCGTGGGGACAGGGCTTCGAGCAGTACTTC. It codes for CASSIAWGQGFEQYF.

The chain combines TRBV3-1 (or the pseudogene TRBV3-2) with TRBJ1-2; no reliable D call. V was pared by 5 bases and J by 4 bases, with 14 bases between. This CDR3 spans 14 amino acids. Germline V CDR1 and CDR2: LGHDT, YNNKEL (reference sequence). The DNA of the CDR3 is TGTGCCAGCAGCTGGCGGGAGCGGCTCTATGGCTACACCTTC. It yields the protein CASSWRERLYGYTF.

Remarks on this clone: A far more abundant clone sits one base away, making this likely a read error. This sequence joins TRBV12-3 or TRBV12-4 and TRBJ2-3, with D unclear. The CDR3 is 12 residues long. The germline V and J ends were trimmed by 5 bases and 0 bases, with 3 bases remaining between them. The CDR3 DNA sequence: TGTGCCAGCAGTCTAAGCACAGATACGCAGTATTTT. Protein sequence: CASSLSTDTQYF.

The rearrangement uses TRBV7-2 and TRBJ2-5; TRBD1 matches at 9 bases. Germline CDR1 SGHTA, CDR2 FQGNSA. The CDR3 is made up of 16 amino acids. V trimming: 5 bases; J trimming: 5 bases; junction bases outside the gene matches: 12. CDR3 protein: CASSLRGQGVVETQYF. As DNA, the CDR3 is TGTGCCAGCAGCCTCCGGGGACAGGGCGTTGTGGAGACCCAGTACTTC.

This clone has more than one count but fewer than ten. The V call is TRBV6-5, the J call TRBJ1-4; maybe TRBD1 (5 bases). The ends were cut back, 10 bases at V and 3 bases at J, with 12 bases in the middle. CDR3 length equals 13 residues. Germline-derived CDR1 and CDR2 are MNHEY and SVGAGI. CDR3 in amino acids: CATKRGSNEKLFF. CDR3 in DNA: TGTGCCACCAAAAGGGGATCTAATGAAAAACTGTTTTTT.

Only a few counts were recorded for this clone. The chain is built from TRBV5-8 and TRBJ1-4; 8 bases map to TRBD1. The V segment lost 1 base and the J segment 9 bases; nucleotides outside the gene matches: 8. The CDR3 sequence is 15 residues long. The germline V gene has CDR1 SGHTS and CDR2 YDEGEE. The CDR3 nucleotides read TGTGCCAGCAGCTTGAGTTCCGGGACAGGCAAAAAACTGTTTTTT. Its translation: CASSLSSGTGKKLFF. The whole variable domain, remainder taken from reference TRBV5-8 and TRBJ1-4, is EAGVTQSPTHLIKTRGQQATLRCSPISGHTSVYWYQQALGLGLQFLLWYDEGEERNRGNFPPRFSGRQFPNYSSELNVNALELEDSALYLCASSLSSGTGKKLFFGSGTQLSVL.

This clone appeared a few times. This chain links TRBV5-4 with TRBJ2-7; D gene uncertain. The germline CDR1 and CDR2 sequences are SGHNT and YYREEE (reference sequence). There are 15 residues in the CDR3. Trimming cost V 0 bases and J 0 bases, with 10 bases left between them. CDR3 amino acids: CASSLDPGFSYEQYF. The DNA for the CDR3 is TGTGCCAGCAGCTTGGACCCAGGCTTCTCCTACGAGCAGTACTTC.

This clone showed up just a few times. This rearrangement joins TRBV9 to TRBJ2-1; TRBD2 agrees at 13 bases. With 1 base clipped from V and 5 bases from J, the junction kept 12 bases outside the gene matches. CDR1 and CDR2 (germline): SGDLS, YYNGEE. The CDR3 length is 19 residues. Here the CDR3 reads CASSVNLKTGLAGNNEQFF. DNA for the CDR3: TGTGCCAGCAGCGTAAACCTAAAAACGGGACTAGCGGGAAACAATGAGCAGTTCTTC. The complete variable domain, with remaining parts taken from reference TRBV9 and TRBJ2-1, reads DSGVTQTPKHLITATGQRVTLRCSPRSGDLSVYWYQQSLDQGLQFLIQYYNGEERAKGNILERFSAQQFPDLHSELNLSSLELGDSALYFCASSVNLKTGLAGNNEQFFGPGTRLTVL.

The chain combines TRBV21-1 with TRBJ1-5; the D segment call TRBD1 is taken from the table without a DNA check. TRBV21-1 is termed a pseudogene. The CDR3 is made up of 15 amino acids. In DNA form, the CDR3 reads TGTGCCAGCAGCAAGCGGACAGGACACAATCAGCCCCAGCATTTT. It codes for CASSKRTGHNQPQHF.

The genes are TRBV5-1 and TRBJ1-2; 8 nucleotides line up with TRBD1. Trimming removed 4 bases from V and 4 bases from J; junction bases left unmatched: 6. Germline-derived CDR1 and CDR2 are SGHRS and YFSETQ. The length of the CDR3 is 14 residues. This CDR3 reads CASSGSGGVYGYTF. CDR3 in DNA: TGCGCCAGCAGCGGGTCAGGGGGCGTCTATGGCTACACCTTC.